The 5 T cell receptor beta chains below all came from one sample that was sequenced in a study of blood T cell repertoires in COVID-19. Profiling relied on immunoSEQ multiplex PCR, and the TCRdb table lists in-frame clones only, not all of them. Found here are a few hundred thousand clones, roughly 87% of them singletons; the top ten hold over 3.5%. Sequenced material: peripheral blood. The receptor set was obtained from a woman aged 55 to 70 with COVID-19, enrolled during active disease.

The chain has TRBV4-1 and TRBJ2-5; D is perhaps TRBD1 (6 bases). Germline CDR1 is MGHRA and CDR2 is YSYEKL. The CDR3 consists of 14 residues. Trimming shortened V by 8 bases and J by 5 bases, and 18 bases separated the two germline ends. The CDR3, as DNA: TGCGCCAGCGGACGGGACCAGGGGTGGGAGACCCAGTACTTC. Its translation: CASGRDQGWETQYF.

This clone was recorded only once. The CDR3 loop reads CASSPSQGRLADTQYF. The DNA of the CDR3 is TGTGCCAGCAGCCCTAGCCAGGGGCGTTTGGCAGATACGCAGTATTTT. J is TRBJ2-3 and V is TRBV28, with a weak D call TRBD1 (6 bases). The CDR3 has 16 amino acids. From germline, CDR1 is MDHEN and CDR2 SYDVKM. Trimming cost V 6 bases and J 4 bases, with 20 bases left between them.

The CDR3 bases are TGTGCCAGTAGTCCCCCGGGGCAGGGGAAGGGCTACACCTTC. Its translation: CASSPPGQGKGYTF. V gene TRBV19 combines with J gene TRBJ1-2; D might be TRBD1 (6 bases). Trimming shortened V by 5 bases and J by 8 bases, and 18 bases separated the two germline ends. The CDR3 totals 14 residues. Germline-derived CDR1 and CDR2 are LNHDA and SQIVND (reference sequence).

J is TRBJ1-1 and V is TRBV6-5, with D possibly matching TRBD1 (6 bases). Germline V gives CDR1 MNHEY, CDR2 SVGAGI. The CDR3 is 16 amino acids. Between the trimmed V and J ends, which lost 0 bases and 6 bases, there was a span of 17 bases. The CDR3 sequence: CASSYSSLRQAPEAFF. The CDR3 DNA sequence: TGTGCCAGCAGTTACTCTTCCCTCCGACAGGCCCCTGAAGCTTTCTTT.

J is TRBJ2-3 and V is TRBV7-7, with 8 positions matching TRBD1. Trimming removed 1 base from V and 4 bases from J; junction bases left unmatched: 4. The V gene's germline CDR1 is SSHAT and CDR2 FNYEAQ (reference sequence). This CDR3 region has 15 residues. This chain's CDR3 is CASSLGTGLADTQYF. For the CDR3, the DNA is TGTGCCAGCAGCTTAGGGACAGGGTTGGCAGATACGCAGTATTTT. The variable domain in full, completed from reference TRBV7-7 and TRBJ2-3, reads GAGVSQSPRYKVTKRGQDVTLRCDPISSHATLYWYQQALGQGPEFLTYFNYEAQPDKSGLPSDRFSAERPEGSISTLTIQRTEQRDSAMYRCASSLGTGLADTQYFGPGTRLTVL.